The 22 T cell receptor beta chains reported below all come from one sample, sequenced in a study of blood T cell repertoires in COVID-19 (TCRdb year 2020). The library was prepared using the immunoSEQ multiplex PCR assay. The immuneACCESS repertoire file appears here via TCRdb, limited to in-frame rearrangements. These files lack a portion of the clones; in checked studies, under half of the deficit traces to unresolved V genes, and the cause of the others is not known. The sample table shows around 260,000 clones, and approximately 81% are seen once. The ten largest account for 4.2% of the sample. Sequences were obtained from peripheral blood. These receptors all stem from a man aged 60 to 69 with acute or convalescent COVID-19.

V gene TRBV5-6 combines with J gene TRBJ2-5; D remains ambiguous. Germline V lookup: CDR1 SGHDT, CDR2 YYEEEE. The CDR3 loop spans 16 amino acids. V was trimmed by 3 bases and J by 5 bases, leaving 20 bases between them. CDR3 bases: TGTGCCAGCAGCTCCCGGGTCGCTCCGGGTTGGGAGACCCAGTACTTC. Protein sequence: CASSSRVAPGWETQYF.

The V call is TRBV5-5, the J call TRBJ1-5, with a possible D match to TRBD1 (6 bases). With 1 base removed from V and 4 bases from J, the gap between germline ends came to 9 bases. The CDR3 extends over 14 amino acids. Germline lookup yields CDR1 SGHKS and CDR2 YYEKEE (reference sequence). CDR3 residues: CASSLKGGNQPQHF. CDR3 sequence (DNA): TGTGCCAGCAGCTTGAAAGGGGGAAATCAGCCCCAGCATTTT.

The chain carries TRBV2 and TRBJ2-1; TRBD2 aligns across 10 bases. Germline values: CDR1 SNHLY, CDR2 FYNNEI. The trim removed 6 bases at V and 7 bases at J, leaving 6 bases unmatched. The CDR3 loop spans 14 amino acids. The CDR3 nucleotides are TGTGCCAGCAGGGGAAGCGGGGGGGCTAATGAGCAGTTCTTC. This codes for CASRGSGGANEQFF.

The chain couples TRBV11-1 to TRBJ2-1; possibly TRBD1 for D (6 bases). The CDR3 loop spans 16 amino acids. With 4 bases removed from V and 4 bases from J, the gap between germline ends came to 17 bases. Germline V CDR1 and CDR2: SGHAT, FQDESV (reference sequence). In DNA, the CDR3 is TGTGCCAGCAGCTCGAGCAACGGACAGCCATACAATGAGCAGTTCTTC. Its translation: CASSSSNGQPYNEQFF.

The gene calls are TRBV9 and TRBJ2-2; 8 bases map to TRBD2. Germline CDR1 SGDLS, CDR2 YYNGEE. This CDR3 has 15 amino acids. The V and J ends lost 0 bases and 6 bases, in that order; junction bases with no gene match: 4. CDR3 nucleotides: TGTGCCAGCAGCGTAGGAAGCGGGGGAGCCGGGGAGCTGTTTTTT. Residues: CASSVGSGGAGELFF.

This chain uses TRBV7-2 with TRBJ1-2, with D unresolved. Germline CDR1 reads SGHTA; CDR2 reads FQGNSA. The V gene lost 1 base and the J gene lost 1 base, with 7 bases spanning the gap. This CDR3 is built from 14 residues. The CDR3 reads CASSLGPRNYGYTF. The CDR3 region has the DNA TGTGCCAGCAGCTTAGGGCCCCGTAACTATGGCTACACCTTC.

This chain uses TRBV5-1 with TRBJ1-2; TRBD1 might be the D (6 bases). V lost 2 bases to trimming and J lost 8 bases, with 16 bases between them. CDR1 and CDR2 from the germline V gene are SGHRS and YFSETQ. The CDR3 totals 14 residues. Here the CDR3 reads CASSFSGVTEGYTF. CDR3 coding DNA: TGCGCCAGCAGCTTCTCAGGGGTTACTGAGGGCTACACCTTC.

The chain has TRBV6-2 or TRBV6-3 and TRBJ2-5; TRBD2 might be the D (5 bases). This CDR3 is 12 amino acids long. Trimming removed 4 bases from V and 12 bases from J, with 15 bases in between. Germline V lookup: CDR1 MNHEY, CDR2 SVGEGT. DNA of the CDR3: TGTGCCAGCAGTTTCGGTGGTTGGAGGAAGTACTTC. This gives the protein CASSFGGWRKYF.

Points on this clone: This specimen includes other DNA sequences encoding the same CDR3. V usage is TRBV27 and J usage is TRBJ1-5, with TRBD1 matching over 7 bases. The CDR3 runs 14 residues. The germline CDR1 and CDR2 sequences are MNHEY and SMNVEV (reference sequence). After removal of 5 bases from V and 6 bases from J, the junction contained 7 bases not matched to a gene. DNA of the CDR3: TGTGCCAGCAGTCCGCGAACAGGGGCTCAGCCCCAGCATTTT. This sequence encodes CASSPRTGAQPQHF.

The chain recombines TRBV28 with TRBJ2-7, with 11 positions matching TRBD2. The junction had 9 bases not matched to a gene; V was cut back by 6 bases and J by 2 bases. The V gene's germline CDR1 is MDHEN and CDR2 SYDVKM. The CDR3 has 16 amino acids. DNA for the CDR3: TGTGCCAGCAGCTTCGGAAAGGGACTAGCGGCCTACGAGCAGTACTTC. Translating it yields CASSFGKGLAAYEQYF.

This rearrangement joins TRBV6-5 to TRBJ1-4; D possibly corresponds to TRBD1 (5 bases). There are 16 residues in the CDR3. CDR1 is MNHEY, CDR2 SVGAGI, per germline. The V end lost 0 bases, the J end lost 7 bases, and 15 bases lay between the germline ends. CDR3 in DNA: TGTGCCAGCAGTTACTCGGCGGGACCGCGAGTTGAAAAACTGTTTTTT. Translated: CASSYSAGPRVEKLFF.

The chain couples TRBV9 to TRBJ1-5, with D uncertain. The ends were cut back, 3 bases at V and 5 bases at J, with 9 bases in the middle. This CDR3 is built from 13 residues. The germline V gene encodes CDR1 SGDLS and CDR2 YYNGEE. The DNA for the CDR3 is TGTGCCAGCAGCGGGGGAGGCCATCAGCCCCAGCATTTT. It encodes CASSGGGHQPQHF.

The genes are TRBV6-4 and TRBJ2-7; 15 positions match TRBD2. The CDR3 loop spans 18 amino acids. The V and J ends lost 5 bases and 1 base, in that order; junction bases with no gene match: 9. Germline values: CDR1 MRHNA, CDR2 SNTAGT. CDR3: CASSTPGTSGRPSYEQYF. The CDR3 DNA is TGTGCCAGCAGTACCCCCGGGACTAGCGGGAGGCCTTCCTACGAGCAGTACTTC.

CDR3 sequence (DNA): TGTGCCACCATGTTCTGGACAGGGGGCCTTCCAACTAATGAAAAACTGTTTTTT. It translates to CATMFWTGGLPTNEKLFF. The chain combines TRBV15 with TRBJ1-4; 11 nucleotides match TRBD1. V lost 7 bases, J lost 0 bases, and 10 bases stayed unmatched. This CDR3 has 18 amino acids. CDR1 LNHNV and CDR2 YYDKDF come from the germline V gene (reference sequence).

The J gene is TRBJ2-3, the V gene TRBV18; maybe TRBD2 (6 bases). This CDR3 contains 13 residues. V dropped 3 bases and J dropped 6 bases, with 10 bases sitting between them. Germline assignment: CDR1 KGHSH and CDR2 LQKENI. Here the CDR3 DNA reads TGTGCCAGCTCACCGGAGGGGCGGGATACGCAGTATTTT. This codes for CASSPEGRDTQYF.

This clone was detected once. The rearrangement uses TRBV6-2 or TRBV6-3 and TRBJ1-2; D gene unclear. Trimming took off 3 bases at V and 5 bases at J, with 10 bases between the two ends. The germline gives CDR1 MNHEY, CDR2 SVGEGT. This CDR3 region has 13 residues. The CDR3 DNA follows: TGTGCCAGCAGTTATGGCCAGGCGTATGGCTACACCTTC. Encoded protein: CASSYGQAYGYTF.

The V and J genes are TRBV18 and TRBJ1-1; D is unresolved. Germline CDR1 and CDR2: KGHSH and LQKENI. Trimming pared 4 bases from V and 6 bases from J, leaving 15 bases between. The CDR3 spans 14 residues. CDR3 coding DNA: TGTGCCAGCTCACTTCAAGCGGGGTCATCTGAAGCTTTCTTT. It translates to CASSLQAGSSEAFF.

The V and J genes are TRBV10-3 and TRBJ1-2, with 9 bases that match TRBD1. In germline, CDR1 is ENHRY, CDR2 SYGVKD. There are 13 residues in the CDR3. The V gene end was trimmed by 9 bases and the J gene end by 3 bases; junction bases not matched to a gene: 5. The CDR3 spells CAMRTGVDYGYTF. As DNA, the CDR3 is TGTGCCATGCGGACAGGGGTTGACTATGGCTACACCTTC.

The rearrangement uses TRBV18 and TRBJ1-1; D remains ambiguous. Trimming pared 3 bases from V and 5 bases from J, leaving 19 bases between. The CDR3 sequence is 16 residues long. Germline values: CDR1 KGHSH, CDR2 LQKENI. CDR3 region: CASSPQEGREMTEAFF. The CDR3 DNA follows: TGTGCCAGCTCACCGCAGGAGGGAAGGGAGATGACTGAAGCTTTCTTT.

This rearrangement joins TRBV5-1 to TRBJ2-2; 10 nucleotides line up with TRBD2. Germline V gene lookup returns CDR1 SGHRS and CDR2 YFSETQ. The CDR3 is 15 amino acids. The junction had 3 bases not matched to a gene; V was cut back by 2 bases and J by 5 bases. Here the CDR3 DNA reads TGCGCCAGCAGCTTTACTAGCGGGACGACCGGGGAGCTGTTTTTT. It translates to CASSFTSGTTGELFF.

Here the CDR3 reads CASRRGTGYYEQYF. The CDR3 DNA sequence: TGTGCCAGCAGGAGAGGGACAGGGTACTACGAGCAGTACTTC. The chain has TRBV28 and TRBJ2-7, with TRBD1 matching over 9 bases. The CDR3 is made up of 14 amino acids. The germline CDR1 and CDR2 sequences are MDHEN and SYDVKM. Unmatched junction bases numbered 6, after V lost 6 bases and J lost 3 bases. The full variable domain, with the rest looked up from reference TRBV28 and TRBJ2-7, is DVKVTQSSRYLVKRTGEKVFLECVQDMDHENMFWYRQDPGLGLRLIYFSYDVKMKEKGDIPEGYSVSREKKERFSLILESASTNQTSMYLCASRRGTGYYEQYFGPGTRLTVT.

The chain uses TRBV6-5 and TRBJ2-1; D might be TRBD1 (5 bases). CDR3 length: 14 amino acids. Germline CDR1 MNHEY, CDR2 SVGAGI. Trimming pared 4 bases from V and 2 bases from J, leaving 9 bases between. The CDR3 nucleotides read TGTGCCAGCAGTTTCGACAGACCCTACAATGAGCAGTTCTTC. This sequence encodes CASSFDRPYNEQFF.